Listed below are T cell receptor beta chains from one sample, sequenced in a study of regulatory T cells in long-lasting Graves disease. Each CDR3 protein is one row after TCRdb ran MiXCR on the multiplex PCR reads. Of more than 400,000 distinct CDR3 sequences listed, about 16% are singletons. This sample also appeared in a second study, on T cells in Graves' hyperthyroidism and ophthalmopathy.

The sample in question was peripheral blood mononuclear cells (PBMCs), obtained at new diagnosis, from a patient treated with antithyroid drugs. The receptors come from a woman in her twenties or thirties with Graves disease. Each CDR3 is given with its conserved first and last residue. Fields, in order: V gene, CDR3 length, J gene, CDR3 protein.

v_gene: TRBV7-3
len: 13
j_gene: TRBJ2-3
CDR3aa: CASSRGRTDTQYF

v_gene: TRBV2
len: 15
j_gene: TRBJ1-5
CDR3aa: CASSEQGSGVVAQHF

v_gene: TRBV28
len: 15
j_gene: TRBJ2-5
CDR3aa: CASSSSGRGSGTQYF

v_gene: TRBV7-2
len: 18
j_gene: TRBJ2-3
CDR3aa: CASSLMRPAGVNTDTQYF

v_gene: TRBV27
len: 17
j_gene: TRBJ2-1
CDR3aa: CASSLWFAGGAYNEQFF

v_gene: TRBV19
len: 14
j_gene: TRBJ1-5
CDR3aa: CASTLGRANQPQHF

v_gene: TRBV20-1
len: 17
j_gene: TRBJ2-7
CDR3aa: CSARTASPSPVVDEQYF

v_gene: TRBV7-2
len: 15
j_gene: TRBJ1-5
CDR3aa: CASSPPSAVDQPQHF

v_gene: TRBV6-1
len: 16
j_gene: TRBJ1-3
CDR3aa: CASSEVRGPTGNTIYF

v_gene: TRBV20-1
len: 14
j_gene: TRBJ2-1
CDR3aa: CSAIAGEPYNEQFF

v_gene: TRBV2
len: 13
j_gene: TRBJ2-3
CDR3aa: CASSEQPRDTQYF

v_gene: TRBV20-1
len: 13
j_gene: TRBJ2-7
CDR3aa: CSAAASSAYEQYF

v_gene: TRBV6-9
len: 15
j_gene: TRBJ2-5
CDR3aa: CASSYTGLVGETQYF

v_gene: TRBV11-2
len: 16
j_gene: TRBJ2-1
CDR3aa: CASSPSGLAGEGEQFF

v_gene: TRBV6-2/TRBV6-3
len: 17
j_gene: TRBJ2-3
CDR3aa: CASSEATGTGSADTQYF

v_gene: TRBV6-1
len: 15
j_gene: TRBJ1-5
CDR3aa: CASRRTANSNQPQHF

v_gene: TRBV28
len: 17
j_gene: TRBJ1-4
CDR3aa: CASNTGAPVATNEKLFF

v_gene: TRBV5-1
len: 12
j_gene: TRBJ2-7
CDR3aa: CASSFGAYEQYF

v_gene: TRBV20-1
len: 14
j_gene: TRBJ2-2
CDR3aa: CSVRDITNTGELFF

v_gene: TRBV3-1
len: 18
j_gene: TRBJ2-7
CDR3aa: CASSPRGSGSLRTYEQYF

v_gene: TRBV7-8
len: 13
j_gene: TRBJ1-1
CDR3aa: CASSPHQSTEAFF

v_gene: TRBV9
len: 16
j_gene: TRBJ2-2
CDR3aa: CASSSGLGRSTGELFF

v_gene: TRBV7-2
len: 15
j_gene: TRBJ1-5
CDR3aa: CASSLRPNRDQPQHF